This T cell receptor (beta chain) was identified in a study of CD4 T cells in relation to SARS-CoV-2 and coronaviruses. The CDR3 sequence is 13 residues long. V shed 6 bases and J 7 bases; nucleotides not matched to a gene: 7. The germline CDR1 and CDR2 sequences are SEHNR and FQNEAQ (reference sequence). A note on this clone: The target antigen is unknown.

Unexposed donor CD4+ T cells date from about 2010-2019, before the COVID-19 pandemic. The cells were cultured for about ten days before CD4+ T cells were isolated. The table came from immunoSEQ multiplex PCR; TCRdb's copy has only in-frame clones and leaves some out. Altogether 10,000 to 11,000 clones are present, about three quarters being singletons, with the ten largest covering 15% to 20%. This sequence originates from a human donor in good health. V and J are TRBV7-9 and TRBJ2-7; 9 bases agree with TRBD1. The sequenced sample was CD4+ T cells from PBMCs, cultured in vitro. The CDR3 DNA is TGTGCCAGCAGAAGTGACAGGGGGTGGGAGCAGTACTTC. Amino acids: CASRSDRGWEQYF.